Listed below are T cell receptor beta chains from one sample, sequenced in a study of OX40 agonist ivuxolimab in advanced cancers. Measured with immunoSEQ multiplex PCR; TCRdb has only the in-frame clones, and not every one. Counted here are approximately 50,000 clones, about 83% occurring once; the ten biggest clones make up around 0.61%. Sequencing was performed on CD4+ or CD8+ T cells sorted from blood, taken in a trial of the OX40 agonist ivuxolimab. These receptors were taken from an adult with an advanced solid tumor such as melanoma, head and neck, liver or kidney cancer. Both conserved end residues are part of each CDR3. Not all rows give a size; the values are once, few, many and, for expanded clones, a class.

v_gene	abundance	j_gene	len	CDR3aa
TRBV28	NA	TRBJ2-1	14	CASRQGLAGTEQFF
TRBV6-1	NA	TRBJ1-4	14	CASSEWGRGEKLFF
TRBV10-2	NA	TRBJ2-1	16	CASKGLAASSYNEQFF
TRBV5-1	NA	TRBJ2-5	16	CASSFRRPDNQETQYF
TRBV5-1	NA	TRBJ1-1	16	CASSFTGGVSKSEAFF
TRBV5-6	few	TRBJ2-7	14	CASSVTGLVNEQYF
TRBV28	NA	TRBJ1-2	13	CASSLRGAYGYTF
TRBV7-9	NA	TRBJ2-7	15	CASSLAGGPSYEQYF
TRBV28	NA	TRBJ2-7	14	CASSFTGRGYEQYF
TRBV28	NA	TRBJ1-3	15	CASMGTGRSGNTIYF
TRBV29-1	NA	TRBJ2-3	15	CSAYPLAGDIDTQYF
TRBV2	NA	TRBJ1-1	13	CASSDLPNTEAFF
TRBV20-1	once	TRBJ1-1	11	CSARAEVGAFF
TRBV6-5	NA	TRBJ2-3	15	CASRQGAVHTDTQYF
TRBV7-8	NA	TRBJ1-2	14	CASSLGLRTYGYTF
TRBV7-8	NA	TRBJ2-2	19	CASSSALETSVSNTGELFF
TRBV27	NA	TRBJ2-7	14	CASSPLAPPYEQYF
TRBV9	once	TRBJ2-5	14	CASSVGYNQETQYF
TRBV28	NA	TRBJ2-3	16	CASSPLGRAGADTQYF
TRBV11-1	few	TRBJ1-1	13	CASSLRWDSEAFF
TRBV7-6	NA	TRBJ2-7	14	CASSLDFSSYEQYF
TRBV7-8	NA	TRBJ2-2	16	CASSLGGRGDTGELFF
TRBV30	NA	TRBJ1-5	16	CALMSRDSNSNQPQHF
TRBV28	NA	TRBJ2-1	15	CASSLGQGGYNEQFF
TRBV6-1	NA	TRBJ1-3	13	CASSDGFGNTIYF
TRBV9	NA	TRBJ2-5	15	CASSVDGTQGETQYF
TRBV5-4	NA	TRBJ2-1	16	CASSLAGTSGSNEQFF
TRBV4-1	NA	TRBJ2-1	19	CASSPRGASGGFSYNEQFF
TRBV5-5	NA	TRBJ2-5	15	CASSLVGQGGETQYF
TRBV2	NA	TRBJ1-1	15	CASSNDQGAVTEAFF
TRBV2	NA	TRBJ1-1	14	CASRTRTAYTEAFF
TRBV5-4	NA	TRBJ2-5	14	CASSLVLAEETQYF
TRBV5-4	NA	TRBJ1-4	15	CASSLRTGQGEKLFF
TRBV11-3	few	TRBJ2-7	12	CASSLMTGEQYF
TRBV15	few	TRBJ2-3	13	CATSIGAADTQYF
TRBV4-1	NA	TRBJ2-1	13	CASSQAPWNEQFF
TRBV11-2	NA	TRBJ2-7	15	CASSLHWDRSREQYF
TRBV28	few	TRBJ1-1	14	CASSPQVVNTEAFF
TRBV5-1	NA	TRBJ2-5	16	CASSNGLAGAQETQYF
TRBV5-1	NA	TRBJ1-3	14	CASSLGRAGNTIYF
TRBV6-4	NA	TRBJ2-1	13	CASSVSGINEQFF
TRBV5-5	NA	TRBJ2-7	16	CASSLGHTSGADEQYF
TRBV5-4	NA	TRBJ2-7	16	CASSYEQGLGTYEQYF
TRBV6-1	NA	TRBJ1-1	13	CASSENSGRGAFF
TRBV5-5	NA	TRBJ2-7	15	CASSSGLAETYEQYF
TRBV11-2	NA	TRBJ2-5	13	CASSLGLAETQYF
TRBV6-5	NA	TRBJ1-3	14	CASIMDRAGNTIYF
TRBV10-1	NA	TRBJ2-3	14	CASSEFSRTDTQYF
TRBV7-7	NA	TRBJ2-5	13	CASSPGQQETQYF
TRBV19	NA	TRBJ2-1	14	CASSTSGSYNEQFF
TRBV28	NA	TRBJ1-1	10	CATIRTEAFF
TRBV5-1	NA	TRBJ2-7	13	CASSLDGLGEQYF
TRBV11-3	NA	TRBJ2-7	13	CASSTSGLYEQYF
TRBV27	NA	TRBJ2-7	16	CASSHGPGQRSYEQYF
TRBV11-3	NA	TRBJ2-4	15	CASSRLMLAKNIQYF
TRBV19	NA	TRBJ2-2	16	CASSGNRDRNTGELFF